The TCR beta chain described here comes from a study of T cells in Graves' hyperthyroidism and ophthalmopathy. In the study overall: Initial diagnosis, before any treatment, was when peripheral blood was collected.

The CDR3 loop spans 16 amino acids. CDR1 is SGHAT, CDR2 FQNNGV, per germline. Trimming removed 1 base from V and 9 bases from J, with 21 bases in between. Researchers took RNA transcripts and amplified the TCR beta CDR3 regions from them. An initial round of RT-PCR targeting the TCR CDR3 relied on the HTBI primer set. One entry per CDR3 protein results from TCRdb running MiXCR on the multiplex PCR reads. The table shows 700,000 or so distinct CDR3 sequences, with about a sixth occurring only once. Whole-study findings and limits: Ophthalmopathy was model-predicted a median about six months pre-onset.

This clonotype was observed at least ten times. Antigen specificity is unknown. Researchers barred patients who had uncontrolled infection, other autoimmune disease, pregnancy or lactation. The material sequenced was blood. The TCR sequence derives from a man aged 18-30 years with Graves' hyperthyroidism. The chain combines TRBV11-2 with TRBJ2-5, with D hard to call. The CDR3 loop is CASSLVPVADGPAQYF. CDR3 DNA sequence: TGTGCCAGCAGCTTAGTCCCGGTGGCGGACGGACCGGCCCAGTACTTC.